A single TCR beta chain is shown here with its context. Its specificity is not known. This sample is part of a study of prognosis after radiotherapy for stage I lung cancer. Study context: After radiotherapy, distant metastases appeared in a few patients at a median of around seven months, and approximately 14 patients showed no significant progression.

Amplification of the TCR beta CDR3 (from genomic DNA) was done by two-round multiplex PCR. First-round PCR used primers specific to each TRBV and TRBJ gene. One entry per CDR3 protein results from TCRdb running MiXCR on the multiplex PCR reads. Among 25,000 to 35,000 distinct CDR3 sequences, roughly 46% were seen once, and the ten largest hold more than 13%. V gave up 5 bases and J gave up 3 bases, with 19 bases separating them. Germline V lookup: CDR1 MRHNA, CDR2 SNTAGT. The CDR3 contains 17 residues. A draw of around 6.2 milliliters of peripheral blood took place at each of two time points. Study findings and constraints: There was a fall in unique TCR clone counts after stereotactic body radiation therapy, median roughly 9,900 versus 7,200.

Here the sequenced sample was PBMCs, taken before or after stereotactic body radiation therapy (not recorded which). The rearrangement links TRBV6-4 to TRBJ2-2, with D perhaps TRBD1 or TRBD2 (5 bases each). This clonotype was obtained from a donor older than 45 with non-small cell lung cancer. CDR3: CASSHRGRKGYTGELFF. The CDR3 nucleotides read TGTGCCAGCAGTCACCGGGGAAGGAAGGGGTACACCGGGGAGCTGTTTTTT.